Reported below is one T cell receptor (beta chain). Its antigen is still unknown. At one boundary the junction diverges from the germline segment, which might be a read error. Germline-derived CDR1 and CDR2 are SNHLY and FYNNEI. There are 11 residues in the CDR3. What was sequenced were expressed TCRB transcripts, since all of the isolated RNA had been reverse transcribed. TCRdb's table, derived via immunoSEQ multiplex PCR, lists solely in-frame clones and lacks some. The table includes over 150,000 clones, over 6% detected once. These data are taken from a study of beta chain features in type 1 diabetes. Study findings and constraints: Insertion counts at VDJ junctions were lower in type 1 diabetes patients, who also showed more deletions there. Naive, central memory and Treg TCRB repertoires seemed to resemble each other more closely in patients than they did in healthy donors. Significant though moderate, a shortening of TCRB CDR3s appeared in all four CD4+ subsets of Type 1 diabetes patients.

Purity above 95% was achieved in all sorted populations. The material sequenced was central memory CD4+ T cells from blood. This sequence originates from a man aged 18 to 30 with type 1 diabetes. The chain has TRBV2 and TRBJ1-2, with D hard to call. CDR3 sequence: CASSDQLSRLF. The CDR3 bases are TGTGCCAGCAGTGATCAGCTTTCGCGACTGTTC.